A single sample gave rise to the 23 T cell receptor beta chains below, sequenced in a study of T-cell memory formation after mild COVID-19. Using its own MiXCR run on the 5' RACE reads, TCRdb lists one record per CDR3 protein. The sample includes around 430,000 distinct CDR3 sequences, 15% to 20% of them seen just once. Input material: PBMCs or a T cell subset sorted from them (not recorded which). Receptors originate from a man aged 18 to 35 who had mild COVID-19 (a few samples of this study predate the infection). Cell type and time point are not known.

About this clonotype itself: Germline and junction disagree at one end, which may indicate a read error. The chain carries TRBV20-1 and TRBJ2-1, with D maybe TRBD2 (6 bases). The CDR3 length is 9 residues. Germline CDR1 reads DFQATT; CDR2 reads SNEGSKA (reference sequence). CDR3 nucleotides: TGCAGTGCCGGTGGCCACGGGGGCTTC. Its translation is CSAGGHGGF.

This clonotype turned up a few times. The chain uses TRBV7-3 and TRBJ2-1, with 8 bases fitting TRBD1. Trimming removed 4 bases from V and 1 base from J; junction bases left unmatched: 9. Germline V gene sequence: CDR1 SGHTA, CDR2 FQGTGA. The CDR3 length is 17 residues. CDR3 protein: CASSSLPGGGSYNEQFF. The CDR3, as DNA: TGTGCCAGCAGCTCCCTCCCAGGGGGCGGGTCCTACAATGAGCAGTTCTTC. The full variable domain, with the rest looked up from reference TRBV7-3 and TRBJ2-1, is GAGVSQTPSNKVTEKGKYVELRCDPISGHTALYWYRQSLGQGPEFLIYFQGTGAADDSGLPNDRFFAVRPEGSVSTLKIQRTERGDSAVYLCASSSLPGGGSYNEQFFGPGTRLTVL.

This clonotype was counted at least ten times. The chain combines TRBV6-2 or TRBV6-3 with TRBJ2-3; the match to TRBD2 covers 8 bases. V shed 0 bases and J 4 bases; nucleotides not matched to a gene: 6. In germline, CDR1 is MNHEY, CDR2 SVGEGT. CDR3 length: 16 residues. CDR3 amino acids: CASSYSGAGASDTQYF. In DNA form, the CDR3 reads TGTGCCAGCAGTTACTCGGGAGCGGGGGCCTCAGATACGCAGTATTTT.

V usage is TRBV20-1 and J usage is TRBJ2-7; D call uncertain. The CDR3 consists of 12 residues. From germline, CDR1 is DFQATT and CDR2 SNEGSKA (reference sequence). Trimming pared 3 bases from V and 4 bases from J, leaving 10 bases between. The CDR3 here is CSARAEPYEQYV. DNA of the CDR3: TGCAGTGCTAGGGCGGAGCCATACGAGCAGTACGTC.

The sample holds a few counts of this clonotype. The CDR3 here is CATSSSRGGQDPNEKLFF. CDR3 DNA: TGTGCCACCAGCTCCAGCAGAGGGGGGCAGGACCCTAATGAAAAACTGTTTTTT. The chain has TRBV15 and TRBJ1-4; perhaps TRBD1 as D (6 bases). V lost 5 bases and J 3 bases, leaving 22 bases between the germline ends. The CDR3 has 18 residues. From germline, CDR1 is LNHNV and CDR2 YYDKDF (reference sequence).

This clonotype was recorded a few times. The chain has TRBV4-3 and TRBJ2-4; D could derive from TRBD1 or TRBD2 (6 bases each). CDR3 length equals 16 residues. The germline V and J ends were trimmed by 1 base and 0 bases, with 10 bases remaining between them. The V gene's germline CDR1 is LGHNA and CDR2 YSLEER. CDR3 residues: CASSQVRGLAKNIQYF. CDR3 sequence (DNA): TGCGCCAGCAGCCAAGTCAGGGGACTAGCCAAAAACATTCAGTACTTC.

V is TRBV3-1 and J is TRBJ2-7, with 9 bases lining up with TRBD2. This CDR3 contains 14 residues. CDR1 and CDR2 from the germline V gene are LGHDT and YNNKEL (reference sequence). V dropped 4 bases and J dropped 6; count of bases not matched to a gene: 7. The CDR3 sequence is CASSPGTSLSEQYF. The CDR3 DNA reads TGTGCCAGCAGCCCCGGGACTAGCCTATCCGAGCAGTACTTC.

There are a few counts of this clonotype. V and J are TRBV7-2 and TRBJ2-4; D assignment may be TRBD1 or TRBD2 (6 bases each). The germline CDR1 and CDR2 sequences are SGHTA and FQGNSA. V was trimmed by 0 bases and J by 8 bases, leaving 8 bases between them. CDR3 length: 13 amino acids. For the CDR3, the DNA is TGTGCCAGCAGCTTAGCGAGGGGGGACATTCAGTACTTC. Protein product: CASSLARGDIQYF.

This clonotype has more than one count but fewer than ten. The chain carries TRBV12-3 or TRBV12-4 and TRBJ2-7; TRBD2 aligns across 15 bases. The CDR3 is 15 residues long. The V and J ends lost 8 bases and 1 base, in that order; junction bases with no gene match: 3. The CDR3 DNA follows: TGTGCCAGCGGACTAGCGGGGGGGGAGTCCTACGAGCAGTACTTC. It translates to CASGLAGGESYEQYF.

This clonotype appeared a few times. V and J are TRBV29-1 and TRBJ1-1; maybe TRBD1 (5 bases). This CDR3 contains 14 residues. Germline V lookup: CDR1 SQVTM, CDR2 ANQGSEA. Deletions cut 2 bases from V and 0 bases from J, with 10 bases between. CDR3 nucleotide sequence: TGCAGCGTTGAAAGAGGGACCATGAACACTGAAGCTTTCTTT. Residues: CSVERGTMNTEAFF.

This clonotype was seen more than once but under ten times. This chain uses TRBV4-2 with TRBJ2-3, with D maybe TRBD2 (7 bases). V was pared by 0 bases and J by 5 bases, with 18 bases between. Germline loops: CDR1 LGHNA, CDR2 YNFKEQ. The CDR3 runs to 17 residues. As DNA, the CDR3 is TGTGCCAGCAGCCAAGAAAGTGGGGGGGCAGAGGGAGATACGCAGTATTTT. It is translated as CASSQESGGAEGDTQYF.

The chain couples TRBV28 to TRBJ2-1; no definite D call. The V and J ends lost 6 bases and 5 bases respectively, with 14 bases between them. The germline V gene has CDR1 MDHEN and CDR2 SYDVKM. The length of the CDR3 is 14 residues. The CDR3 reads CASRTTLGHNEQFF. DNA of the CDR3: TGTGCCAGCAGGACGACACTTGGCCACAATGAGCAGTTCTTC.

The sample holds a few counts of this clonotype. CDR3 nucleotide sequence: TGTGCCAGCAGCCAGCGGGTCGCGAACACCGGGGAGCTGTTTTTT. Translated, it gives CASSQRVANTGELFF. The chain has TRBV3-1 and TRBJ2-2; possible D gene TRBD2, 5 bases. CDR1 and CDR2 from the germline V gene are LGHDT and YNNKEL (reference sequence). V gave up 3 bases and J gave up 0 bases, with 8 bases separating them. The CDR3 contains 15 residues.

The CDR3 DNA follows: TGCGCCAGCAGCAGAGGGACTAGCGCAGATACGCAGTATTTT. It specifies CASSRGTSADTQYF. The gene calls are TRBV5-1 and TRBJ2-3; 10 bases agree with TRBD2. The germline gives CDR1 SGHRS, CDR2 YFSETQ. After removal of 4 bases from V and 4 bases from J, the junction contained 3 bases not matched to a gene. This CDR3 has 14 residues.

The J gene is TRBJ1-1, the V gene TRBV20-1, with 7 bases fitting TRBD1. The CDR3 contains 13 residues. In germline, CDR1 is DFQATT, CDR2 SNEGSKA (reference sequence). The CDR3 coding sequence is TGCAGCGTGATGGGACAGAGAAGGGCTGAAGCTTTCTTT. Its protein is CSVMGQRRAEAFF.

V gene TRBV5-1 combines with J gene TRBJ1-5, with D uncertain. Per the germline V gene, CDR1 is SGHRS and CDR2 is YFSETQ. V lost 0 bases and J 1 base, leaving 11 bases between the germline ends. The CDR3 consists of 16 residues. Here the CDR3 reads CASSLDVARSNQPQHF. The CDR3 region has the DNA TGCGCCAGCAGCTTGGATGTGGCGAGGAGCAATCAGCCCCAGCATTTT.

The rearrangement uses TRBV6-2 or TRBV6-3 and TRBJ2-7; TRBD2 aligns across 9 bases. V was clipped by 5 bases and J by 6 bases; unmatched bases: 11. From germline, CDR1 is MNHEY and CDR2 SVGEGT. CDR3 length: 15 residues. This CDR3 reads CASSPRTSEYGEQYF. CDR3 bases: TGTGCCAGCAGTCCTCGGACTAGCGAGTACGGCGAGCAGTACTTC.

This clonotype was detected a few times. The V call is TRBV7-3, the J call TRBJ1-6, with D unresolved. The V gene's germline CDR1 is SGHTA and CDR2 FQGTGA. The CDR3 is 13 amino acids. Trimming stripped 5 bases from V and 9 bases from J, with 11 bases between. The CDR3 loop is CASSPGMGSPLHF. In DNA, the CDR3 is TGTGCCAGCAGCCCAGGTATGGGTTCACCCCTCCACTTT.

This sequence joins TRBV30 and TRBJ2-1; either TRBD1 or TRBD2 may supply D (5 bases each). CDR3 length: 14 amino acids. Trimming cost V 1 base and J 10 bases, with 17 bases left between them. Per germline, CDR1 GTSNPN and CDR2 SVGIG (reference sequence). CDR3 in amino acids: CAWSDAPPGDEQFF. The CDR3 nucleotides read TGTGCCTGGAGTGACGCCCCACCTGGGGACGAGCAGTTCTTC.

V gene TRBV7-9 combines with J gene TRBJ2-7; 8 nucleotides match TRBD2. CDR3 length equals 15 residues. Trimming removed 4 bases from V and 2 bases from J; junction bases left unmatched: 7. Per the germline V gene, CDR1 is SEHNR and CDR2 is FQNEAQ (reference sequence). The CDR3 nucleotides are TGTGCCAGCAGCTCCACGGGGGGGTTGGCCTACGAGCAGTACTTC. It specifies CASSSTGGLAYEQYF.

This clonotype was counted only a few times. V usage is TRBV4-1 and J usage is TRBJ2-3; 8 positions match TRBD2. J was trimmed by 2 bases and V by 0 bases; bases with no gene match: 4. In germline, CDR1 is MGHRA, CDR2 YSYEKL. The CDR3 spans 16 residues. The CDR3 loop reads CASSQEAGAFTDTQYF. The CDR3 DNA reads TGCGCCAGCAGCCAAGAAGCGGGGGCTTTCACAGATACGCAGTATTTT.

The V and J genes are TRBV12-3 or TRBV12-4 and TRBJ1-2; no clear D. The CDR3 sequence is 13 residues long. Trimming took off 10 bases at V and 0 bases at J, with 12 bases between the two ends. As DNA, the CDR3 is TGTGCCACCTCGGACGGATCTAACTATGGCTACACCTTC. Its translation: CATSDGSNYGYTF.

This clonotype has just a few counts. The V gene is TRBV10-3, the J gene TRBJ2-3, with D possibly being TRBD1 or TRBD2 (5 bases each). Germline lookup yields CDR1 ENHRY and CDR2 SYGVKD. The V gene lost 7 bases and the J gene lost 2 bases, with 19 bases spanning the gap. The length of the CDR3 is 16 residues. This CDR3 reads CAIKSGPNGYTDTQYF. Written as DNA, the CDR3 is TGTGCCATCAAATCGGGGCCCAACGGTTACACAGATACGCAGTATTTT.